This passage covers 15 T cell receptor beta chains from one sample sequenced in a study of T cell responses to AZD1222 COVID-19 vaccine. Here immunoSEQ multiplex PCR was the method, and the copy in TCRdb shows in-frame clones only, minus some. Of around 190,000 clones listed, around 94% are singletons. The input for sequencing was peripheral blood, taken 28 days after the second AZD1222 dose. These receptor sequences come from an adult who received the AZD1222 COVID-19 vaccine.

This chain connects TRBV7-2 to TRBJ2-5; possibly TRBD1 or TRBD2 for D (5 bases each). V lost 1 base, J lost 3 bases, and 12 bases lay in between. The CDR3 extends over 15 amino acids. Looked up from germline, CDR1 is SGHTA and CDR2 is FQGNSA. In nucleotides, the CDR3 is TGTGCCAGCAGCTTAGTGGGGGACGGGAAAGAGACCCAGTACTTC. Protein sequence: CASSLVGDGKETQYF.

The gene calls are TRBV29-1 and TRBJ2-2; 8 nucleotides align to TRBD2. The CDR3 sequence is 15 residues long. Looked up from germline, CDR1 is SQVTM and CDR2 is ANQGSEA. Unmatched junction bases numbered 7, after V lost 4 bases and J lost 3 bases. The CDR3 nucleotides are TGCAGCGTTGGAAGGAATAGCGGGGACACCGGGGAGCTGTTTTTT. Translated, it gives CSVGRNSGDTGELFF.

In DNA form, the CDR3 reads TGTGCCAGCAGTTACTCGGGGACAACCAGTGAAAAACTGTTTTTT. Protein: CASSYSGTTSEKLFF. The gene calls are TRBV6-5 and TRBJ1-4; perhaps TRBD1 as D (6 bases). Trimming cost V 0 bases and J 7 bases, with 12 bases left between them. The V gene's germline CDR1 is MNHEY and CDR2 SVGAGI. The CDR3 is 15 residues long.

The chain joins TRBV10-3 to TRBJ2-4, with 7 bases aligning to TRBD1. Losses at the gene ends were 3 bases for V and 2 bases for J; bases not matched to a gene: 7. The length of the CDR3 is 16 residues. Germline V gives CDR1 ENHRY, CDR2 SYGVKD. The CDR3 sequence is CAISERQGVSKNIQYF. The CDR3 DNA is TGTGCCATCAGTGAACGGCAGGGGGTTTCCAAAAACATTCAGTACTTC.

The chain combines TRBV6-1 with TRBJ2-1; the D is unclear. CDR3 length equals 13 residues. CDR1 is MNHNS, CDR2 SASEGT, per germline. V shed 4 bases and J shed 4 bases, with 8 bases lying between them. CDR3 loop: CASSADPYNEQFF. The CDR3 bases are TGTGCCAGCAGTGCCGACCCATACAATGAGCAGTTCTTC.

The V call is TRBV28, the J call TRBJ1-4; a weak D match, TRBD1 (6 bases). Trimming took 8 bases from V and 3 from J, leaving 16 bases between them. Per the germline V gene, CDR1 is MDHEN and CDR2 is SYDVKM. The CDR3 extends over 15 amino acids. Written as DNA, the CDR3 is TGTGCCAGCGGTTCGGGGGCGGTCTCTAATGAAAAACTGTTTTTT. Protein sequence: CASGSGAVSNEKLFF. Looking up the rest from reference TRBV28 and TRBJ1-4 gives the full variable domain: DVKVTQSSRYLVKRTGEKVFLECVQDMDHENMFWYRQDPGLGLRLIYFSYDVKMKEKGDIPEGYSVSREKKERFSLILESASTNQTSMYLCASGSGAVSNEKLFFGSGTQLSVL.

This chain connects TRBV30 to TRBJ1-1, with unresolved D. The V gene lost 0 bases and the J gene lost 5 bases, with 10 bases spanning the gap. Germline V gives CDR1 GTSNPN, CDR2 SVGIG (reference sequence). This CDR3 is built from 13 residues. CDR3 coding DNA: TGTGCCTGGAGTGTTGCAAAAGTGACTGAAGCTTTCTTT. It translates to CAWSVAKVTEAFF.

This chain connects TRBV3-1 (or the pseudogene TRBV3-2) to TRBJ1-5, with TRBD1 as a possible D gene (6 bases). Germline V gene sequence: CDR1 LGHDT, CDR2 YNNKEL (reference sequence). V was clipped by 4 bases and J by 7 bases, with 14 bases between them. The CDR3 has 14 residues. CDR3 loop: CASSLQGSGQPQHF. In nucleotides, the CDR3 is TGTGCCAGCAGCCTACAGGGATCAGGGCAGCCCCAGCATTTT.

In the case of this clone: Mismatch with germline at one junction end may stem from a read error. The chain employs TRBV6-1 and TRBJ1-1, with D hard to call. The CDR3 has 13 amino acids. The germline CDR1 and CDR2 sequences are MNHNS and SASEGT. The CDR3 reads CAGSERQKYEAFF. DNA for the CDR3: TGTGCCGGCAGTGAACGCCAGAAATATGAAGCTTTCTTT.

This sequence joins TRBV5-1 and TRBJ1-1; D is ambiguous. The ends were cut back, 5 bases at V and 4 bases at J, with 12 bases in the middle. The length of the CDR3 is 13 residues. Germline V lookup: CDR1 SGHRS, CDR2 YFSETQ. The CDR3 DNA reads as TGCGCCAGCAGATCAGACCGATCCACTGAAGCTTTCTTT. It codes for CASRSDRSTEAFF.

CDR3 protein: CASSLKFVAERDTGELFF. The CDR3 DNA is TGTGCCAGCAGCTTAAAGTTTGTGGCCGAACGGGACACCGGGGAGCTGTTTTTT. V is TRBV7-9 and J is TRBJ2-2; D is uncertain. Germline V gene data show CDR1 as SEHNR and CDR2 as FQNEAQ (reference sequence). V lost 2 bases and J lost 3, with 19 bases in between. There are 18 residues in the CDR3.

This chain links TRBV7-2 with TRBJ2-1; D call uncertain. This CDR3 comprises 13 residues. Deletions cut 0 bases from V and 8 bases from J, with 8 bases between. Germline CDR1 and CDR2: SGHTA and FQGNSA. The CDR3 protein is CASSLARMDEQFF. CDR3 nucleotides: TGTGCCAGCAGCTTAGCGCGGATGGATGAGCAGTTCTTC.

The V gene is TRBV6-6, the J gene TRBJ2-3; D ambiguous. The length of the CDR3 is 14 residues. Germline CDR1 is MNHNY and CDR2 is SVGAGI (reference sequence). The ends were cut back, 4 bases at V and 8 bases at J, with 16 bases in the middle. The CDR3 sequence is CASSSLRVSGTQYF. The DNA for the CDR3 is TGTGCCAGCAGTTCCCTTAGGGTATCCGGTACGCAGTATTTT.

This rearrangement joins TRBV19 to TRBJ1-6, with 7 bases matching TRBD1. The J segment lost 2 bases and the V segment lost 5 bases, leaving 6 bases of the junction unmatched. Germline CDR1 LNHDA, CDR2 SQIVND (reference sequence). The CDR3 runs 16 residues. The chain's CDR3 is CASSPPGGAYNSPLHF. The CDR3 nucleotides are TGTGCCAGTAGTCCGCCAGGGGGAGCCTATAATTCACCCCTCCACTTT.

This chain links TRBV19 with TRBJ2-7; a possible D gene is TRBD1 (5 bases). The CDR3 contains 14 residues. CDR1 and CDR2 (germline): LNHDA, SQIVND (reference sequence). Trimming removed 5 bases at V and 3 bases at J, with 14 bases between. CDR3 residues: CASSYSGNLYEQYF. For the CDR3, the DNA is TGTGCCAGTAGTTACTCAGGGAACCTCTACGAGCAGTACTTC.